The 11 T cell receptor beta chains presented below share a single source sample, sequenced in a study of blood T cells in healthy people across ages. It was with a sample-barcoded 5' primer and a J-beta primer mix that a second PCR of about 7 to 12 cycles was run. A single record per CDR3 protein comes from TCRdb applying MiXCR to the 5' RACE reads. This sample has 850,000 or so distinct CDR3 sequences, with around 30% found just once. The material sequenced was blood. All receptors derive from an elderly woman in good health.

The chain employs TRBV6-2 or TRBV6-3 and TRBJ2-1; the match to TRBD2 covers 10 bases. Looked up from germline, CDR1 is MNHEY and CDR2 is SVGEGT. Trimming cost V 6 bases and J 8 bases; bases outside gene matches: 10. The CDR3 runs to 15 residues. This chain's CDR3 is CASSPAGGLSDEQFF. The CDR3 bases are TGTGCCAGCAGCCCAGCGGGGGGGCTTAGCGATGAGCAGTTCTTC.

The chain carries TRBV11-3 and TRBJ2-3, with D perhaps matching TRBD1 or TRBD2 (5 bases each). The CDR3 covers 12 residues. V dropped 2 bases and J dropped 8 bases, with 8 bases sitting between them. Germline assignment: CDR1 SGHNT and CDR2 YENEEA. CDR3 in amino acids: CASSLWGSTQYF. In DNA, the CDR3 is TGTGCCAGCAGCTTATGGGGGAGTACGCAGTATTTT.

With respect to this clonotype: A much larger clone is a single base away; this may be a read error. This chain uses TRBV5-1 with TRBJ2-3; maybe TRBD1 (5 bases). V was clipped by 4 bases and J by 2 bases, with 17 bases between them. Germline lookup yields CDR1 SGHRS and CDR2 YFSETQ. There are 16 residues in the CDR3. In DNA, the CDR3 is TGCGCCAGCAGCCAACATGCGGACGGACACACAGATACGCAGTATTTT. Residues: CASSQHADGHTDTQYF.

On this clonotype itself: A much bigger clone sits one base away, suggesting this may be a read error. The chain joins TRBV12-3 or TRBV12-4 to TRBJ2-3; unclear D gene. Trimming left V 0 bases short and J 4 bases short, with 11 bases between. CDR3 size: 15 residues. The CDR3, as DNA: TGTGCCAGCAGTTTAGCCCCTGGGATCGCAGATACGCAGTATTTT. This sequence encodes CASSLAPGIADTQYF.

This clonotype showed up many times. The chain recombines TRBV27 with TRBJ2-7; 7 bases line up with TRBD1. The CDR3 is 14 amino acids. Germline V gene data show CDR1 as MNHEY and CDR2 as SMNVEV (reference sequence). The junction had 7 bases not matched to a gene; V was cut back by 6 bases and J by 2 bases. CDR3 sequence reads: CASSRTGPTYEQYF. Here the CDR3 DNA reads TGTGCCAGCAGCAGGACAGGACCCACCTACGAGCAGTACTTC.

This clonotype was counted only a few times. The genes are TRBV4-3 and TRBJ1-5, with D perhaps matching TRBD1 (6 bases). V was cut by 0 bases and J by 7 bases, with 16 bases left in between. The CDR3 is 16 residues long. Germline CDR1 is LGHNA and CDR2 is YSLEER. CDR3: CASSQDPDQGRQPQHF. The CDR3 DNA sequence: TGCGCCAGCAGCCAAGATCCGGACCAGGGGAGGCAGCCCCAGCATTTT.

Notes on this clonotype: Since a much larger clone is just one base distant, this may be a read error. The CDR3 does not close with the conserved phenylalanine or tryptophan, likely indicating a read error. Because the CDR3's place on the DNA is in doubt, the DNA is left out and the CDR3 is given as listed by TCRdb. The chain links TRBV12-3 or TRBV12-4 to TRBJ2-3. The CDR3 totals 15 residues, both ends included. The CDR3 loop is CASSFGSPSTDAEYS.

As concerns this clonotype: This may arise from a read error, as a much more abundant clone is one base away. This chain uses TRBV5-1 with TRBJ2-7; no reliable D call. The CDR3 has 11 amino acids. Germline-derived CDR1 and CDR2 are SGHRS and YFSETQ. V lost 5 bases to trimming and J lost 7 bases, with 10 bases between them. The CDR3 sequence is CASSIDNEQYF. CDR3 nucleotides: TGCGCCAGCAGTATAGACAATGAGCAGTACTTC.

The table lists this clonotype with a few counts. A much larger clonotype is one base distant, so this may be a read error. This rearrangement joins TRBV12-3 or TRBV12-4 to TRBJ2-1, with D hard to call. The J call may be wrong; the DNA end is better matched by TRBJ2-7. This CDR3 has 13 amino acids. The DNA of the CDR3 is TGTGCCAGCAGTTTTTTAGGGTACAATGAGCAGTACTTC. It yields the protein CASSFLGYNEQYF.

Concerning this clonotype: An end of the junction does not agree with germline; a read error may underlie this. The chain uses TRBV7-2 and TRBJ2-7; D is possibly TRBD2 (5 bases). The CDR3 is 14 residues long. In germline, CDR1 is SGHTA, CDR2 FQGNSA. CDR3 loop: CASSFSGVSYEQYF. The CDR3, as DNA: TGTGCCAGCAGCTTCAGCGGCGTCTCCTATGAGCAGTACTTC. The variable domain in full, completed from reference TRBV7-2 and TRBJ2-7, reads GAGVSQSPSNKVTEKGKDVELRCDPISGHTALYWYRQSLGQGLEFLIYFQGNSAPDKSGLPSDRFSAERTGGSVSTLTIQRTQQEDSAVYLCASSFSGVSYEQYFGPGTRLTVT.

This clonotype was detected only a few times. With a much larger clone just one base away, this may be a read error. V and J are TRBV12-3 or TRBV12-4 and TRBJ2-5; tentative D call: TRBD2 (7 bases). The J call could be wrong; TRBJ2-7 is a better fit for the DNA end. The CDR3 length is 15 residues. CDR3 sequence: CASSLQGGAGDEQYF. CDR3 in DNA: TGTGCCAGCAGTTTACAAGGGGGGGCGGGGGACGAGCAGTACTTC.